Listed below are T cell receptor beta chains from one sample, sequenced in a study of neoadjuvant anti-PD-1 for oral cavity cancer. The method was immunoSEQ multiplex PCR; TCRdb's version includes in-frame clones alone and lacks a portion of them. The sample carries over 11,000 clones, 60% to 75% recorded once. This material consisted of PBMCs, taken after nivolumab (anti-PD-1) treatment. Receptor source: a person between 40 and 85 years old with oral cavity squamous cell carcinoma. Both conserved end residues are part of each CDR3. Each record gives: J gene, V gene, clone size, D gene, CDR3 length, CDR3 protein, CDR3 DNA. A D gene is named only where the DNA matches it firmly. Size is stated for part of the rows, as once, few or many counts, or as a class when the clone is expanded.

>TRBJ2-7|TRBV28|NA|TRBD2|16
CASRGPGTSGAGGQYF
TGTGCCAGTAGGGGCCCCGGGACTAGCGGGGCCGGAGGGCAGTACTTC
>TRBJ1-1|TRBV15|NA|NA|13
CATSREQKTEAFF
TGTGCCACCAGCAGAGAGCAGAAGACTGAAGCTTTCTTT
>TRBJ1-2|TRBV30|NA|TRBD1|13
CAWSVSGGYGYTF
TGTGCCTGGAGTGTGTCAGGGGGCTATGGCTACACCTTC
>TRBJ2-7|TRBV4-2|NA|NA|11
CASSQYSEQYF
TGTGCCAGCAGCCAATACTCCGAGCAGTACTTC
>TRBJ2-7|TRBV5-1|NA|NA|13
CASTNIPGAEQYF
TGCGCCAGCACCAACATTCCGGGGGCCGAGCAGTACTTC
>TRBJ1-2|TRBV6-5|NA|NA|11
CASRRDYGYTF
TGTGCCAGCAGGCGTGACTATGGCTACACCTTC
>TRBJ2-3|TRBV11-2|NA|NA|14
CASTWGTVTDTQYF
TGTGCCAGCACTTGGGGAACAGTTACAGATACGCAGTATTTT
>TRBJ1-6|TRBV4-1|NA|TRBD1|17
CASSLSLVRDSNSPLHF
TGCGCCAGCAGCCTCAGTTTGGTTCGGGACAGTAATTCACCCCTCCACTTT
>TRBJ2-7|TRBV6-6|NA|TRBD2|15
CASSSSQAGAVEQYF
TGTGCCAGCAGTTCCAGTCAAGCGGGAGCTGTCGAGCAGTACTTC
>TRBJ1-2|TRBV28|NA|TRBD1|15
CASSPPGQGKSGYTF
TGTGCCAGCAGCCCCCCGGGACAGGGGAAATCTGGCTACACCTTC
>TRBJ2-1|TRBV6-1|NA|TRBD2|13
CASSMREGVEQFF
TGTGCCAGCAGTATGCGGGAGGGGGTTGAGCAGTTCTTC
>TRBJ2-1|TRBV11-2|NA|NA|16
CASSLGMVASYNEQFF
TGTGCCAGCAGCTTAGGAATGGTAGCCTCCTACAATGAGCAGTTCTTC
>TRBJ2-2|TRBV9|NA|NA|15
CASQKDTTNTGELFF
TGTGCCAGTCAAAAGGACACAACGAACACCGGGGAGCTGTTTTTT
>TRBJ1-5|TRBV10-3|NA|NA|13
CAAQLDSDQPQHF
TGTGCCGCGCAGCTAGACTCCGATCAGCCCCAGCATTTT
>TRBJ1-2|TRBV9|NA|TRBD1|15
CASSPGTGVFYGYTF
TGTGCCAGCAGCCCTGGGACAGGGGTTTTCTATGGCTACACCTTC
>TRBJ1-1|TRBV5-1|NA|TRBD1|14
CASSWGQGGSEAFF
TGCGCCAGCAGCTGGGGACAGGGAGGCTCTGAAGCTTTCTTT
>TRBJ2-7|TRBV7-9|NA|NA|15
CASSLGGIGPYEQYF
TGTGCCAGCAGCTTAGGCGGGATAGGCCCCTACGAGCAGTACTTC
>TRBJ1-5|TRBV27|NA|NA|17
CASSDDLTAGSNQPQHF
TGTGCCAGCAGTGACGACCTAACAGCAGGGTCCAATCAGCCCCAGCATTTT
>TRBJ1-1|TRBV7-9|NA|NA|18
CASSLPRVWETSNTEAFF
TGTGCCAGCAGCCTCCCCAGGGTTTGGGAAACTTCGAACACTGAAGCTTTCTTT
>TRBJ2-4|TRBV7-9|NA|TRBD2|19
CASSPPPGLAGIAKNIQYF
TGTGCCAGCAGTCCCCCACCGGGACTAGCGGGGATAGCCAAAAACATTCAGTACTTC
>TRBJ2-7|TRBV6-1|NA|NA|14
CASSEPAGTYEQYF
TGTGCCAGCAGTGAACCGGCAGGAACCTACGAGCAGTACTTC
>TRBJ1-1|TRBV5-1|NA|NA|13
CASGGGGSTEAFF
TGCGCCAGCGGAGGCGGAGGTTCCACTGAAGCTTTCTTT
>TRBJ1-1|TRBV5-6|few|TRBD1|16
CASSLAGQNMNTEAFF
TGTGCCAGCAGCTTGGCGGGACAGAATATGAACACTGAAGCTTTCTTT
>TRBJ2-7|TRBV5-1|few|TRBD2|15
CASSLGVAGGGEQYF
TGCGCCAGCAGCTTGGGGGTAGCGGGAGGCGGCGAGCAGTACTTC
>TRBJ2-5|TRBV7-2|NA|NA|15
CASSSVRLLKETQYF
TGTGCCAGCAGCTCCGTTAGACTACTTAAAGAGACCCAGTACTTC
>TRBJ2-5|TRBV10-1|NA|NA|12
CASSLGVGTQYF
TGCGCCAGCAGCCTAGGAGTCGGGACCCAGTACTTC
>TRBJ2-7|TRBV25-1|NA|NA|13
CASSEGRRDEQYF
TGTGCCAGCAGTGAAGGGAGGAGGGACGAGCAGTACTTC
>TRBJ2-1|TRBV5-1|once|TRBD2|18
CASSTGLAGGQTYNEQFF
TGCGCCAGCAGCACCGGACTAGCGGGGGGGCAGACCTACAATGAGCAGTTCTTC
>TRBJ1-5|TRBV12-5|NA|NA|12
CASARGNQPQHF
TGTGCTAGTGCTCGGGGTAATCAGCCCCAGCATTTT
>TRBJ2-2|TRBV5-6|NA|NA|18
CASSLSFIGWWDTGELFF
TGTGCCAGCAGCTTGAGTTTTATAGGGTGGTGGGACACCGGGGAGCTGTTTTTT
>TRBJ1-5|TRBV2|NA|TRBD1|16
CASSSRQGKSNQPQHF
TGTGCCAGCAGTAGCCGACAGGGGAAAAGCAATCAGCCCCAGCATTTT
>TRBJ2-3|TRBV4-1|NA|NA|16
CASSQRLTARADTQYF
TGCGCCAGCAGCCAAAGACTGACCGCAAGGGCGGATACGCAGTATTTT
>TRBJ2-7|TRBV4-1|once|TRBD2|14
CASSAPGTSMEQYF
TGCGCCAGCAGCGCACCCGGGACTAGCATGGAGCAGTACTTC
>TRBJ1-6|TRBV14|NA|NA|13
CASSPNLDSPLHF
TGTGCCAGCAGCCCTAACCTGGATTCACCCCTCCACTTT
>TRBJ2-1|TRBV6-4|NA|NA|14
CASSPTGTYNEQFF
TGTGCCAGCAGTCCCACAGGGACCTACAATGAGCAGTTCTTC
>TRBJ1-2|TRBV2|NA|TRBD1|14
CASSGQGGWYGYTF
TGTGCCAGCAGTGGACAGGGGGGTTGGTATGGCTACACCTTC
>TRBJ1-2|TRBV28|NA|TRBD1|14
CASSPPGTGGAGTF
TGTGCCAGCAGTCCCCCCGGGACAGGGGGTGCCGGCACCTTC
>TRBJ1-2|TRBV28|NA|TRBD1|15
CASSLGGQWIYGYTF
TGTGCCAGCAGTTTAGGGGGACAGTGGATCTATGGCTACACCTTC
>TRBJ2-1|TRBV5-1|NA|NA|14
CASSSEGPYNEQFF
TGCGCCAGCAGCTCTGAGGGCCCTTACAATGAGCAGTTCTTC
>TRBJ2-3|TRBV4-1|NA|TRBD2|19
CASSPLSGRAPVGTDTQYF
TGCGCCAGCAGCCCCCTTAGCGGGAGGGCCCCCGTCGGGACAGATACGCAGTATTTT
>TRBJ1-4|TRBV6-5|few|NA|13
CASSYSLGEKLFF
TGTGCCAGCAGTTACTCCCTGGGGGAAAAACTGTTTTTT
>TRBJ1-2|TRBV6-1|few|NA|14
CASIQDYENYGYTF
TGTGCCAGCATACAGGACTACGAAAACTATGGCTACACCTTC
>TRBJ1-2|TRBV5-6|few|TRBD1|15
CASSIDRGRFYGYTF
TGTGCCAGCAGCATCGACAGGGGAAGATTCTATGGCTACACCTTC
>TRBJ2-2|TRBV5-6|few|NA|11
CASSSRRELFF
TGTGCCAGCAGCAGCCGTCGGGAGCTGTTTTTT
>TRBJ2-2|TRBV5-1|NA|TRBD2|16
CASSSISSGGAGELFF
TGCGCCAGCAGCTCCATATCTAGCGGGGGGGCCGGGGAGCTGTTTTTT
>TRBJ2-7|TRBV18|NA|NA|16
CASSPQYREQRGEQYF
TGTGCCAGCTCACCCCAGTACAGGGAACAGAGAGGCGAGCAGTACTTC
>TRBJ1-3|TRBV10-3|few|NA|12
CAISEGRNTIYF
TGTGCCATCAGTGAGGGGAGAAACACCATATATTTT
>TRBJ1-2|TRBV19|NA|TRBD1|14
CASSPPGTAYGYTF
TGTGCCAGTAGTCCTCCCGGGACAGCGTATGGCTACACCTTC
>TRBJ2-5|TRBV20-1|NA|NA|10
CSTKSPPQYF
TGCAGTACCAAAAGCCCACCTCAGTACTTC
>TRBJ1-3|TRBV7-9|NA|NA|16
CASSPTFDIFGNTIYF
TGTGCCAGCAGCCCCACCTTCGATATTTTTGGAAACACCATATATTTT
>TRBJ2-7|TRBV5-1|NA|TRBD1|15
CASSLEVTGGIEQYF
TGCGCCAGCAGCTTGGAAGTGACAGGGGGTATCGAGCAGTACTTC
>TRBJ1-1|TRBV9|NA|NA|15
CASSVDQGGNTEAFF
TGTGCCAGCAGCGTAGATCAGGGCGGGAACACTGAAGCTTTCTTT
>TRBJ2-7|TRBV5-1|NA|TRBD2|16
CASSTGGASGTREQYF
TGCGCCAGCAGCACCGGAGGGGCTAGCGGGACGAGGGAGCAGTACTTC
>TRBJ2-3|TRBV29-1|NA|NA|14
CSVRQAASTDTQYF
TGCAGCGTTAGACAGGCAGCTAGCACAGATACGCAGTATTTT
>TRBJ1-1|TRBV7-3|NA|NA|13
CASSLQGNTEAFF
TGTGCCAGCAGCCTACAGGGGAACACTGAAGCTTTCTTT
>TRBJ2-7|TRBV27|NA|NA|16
CASSSFVRGSSYEQYF
TGTGCCAGCAGTTCCTTTGTGAGGGGGAGCTCCTACGAGCAGTACTTC
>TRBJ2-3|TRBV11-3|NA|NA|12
CASSLNSGTQYF
TGTGCCAGCAGTCTAAATTCCGGTACGCAGTATTTT